This T cell receptor beta chain came from a study of control samples from healthy donors and cancer patients. Trimming stripped 4 bases from V and 1 base from J, with 16 bases between. Per the germline V gene, CDR1 is MNHEY and CDR2 is SVGEGT. The CDR3 is 16 residues long. Clones were read by immunoSEQ multiplex PCR, and TCRdb kept only the in-frame ones, dropping some. The sample holds tens of thousands of clones; around 91% are singletons and the top ten take 15% to 19%. This clonotype originated in a young man in good health. The specimen sequenced was blood. The V and J genes are TRBV6-2 or TRBV6-3 and TRBJ2-5, with D maybe TRBD1 (6 bases). The CDR3 is CASSSGQLTRQETQYF. The CDR3 nucleotides read TGTGCCAGCAGTTCCGGACAGCTAACACGCCAAGAGACCCAGTACTTC.